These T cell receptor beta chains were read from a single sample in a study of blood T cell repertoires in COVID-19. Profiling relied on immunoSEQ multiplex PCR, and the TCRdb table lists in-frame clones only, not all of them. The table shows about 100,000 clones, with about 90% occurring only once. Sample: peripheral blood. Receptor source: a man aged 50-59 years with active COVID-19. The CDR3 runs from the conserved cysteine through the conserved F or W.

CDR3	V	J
CASSYPGQGGEKLFF	TRBV6-2/TRBV6-3	TRBJ1-4
CASNPFGHREKLFF	TRBV6-2/TRBV6-3	TRBJ1-4
CASSQDRGGGAKDTQYF	TRBV4-2	TRBJ2-3
CASSLTGLDNEQFF	TRBV7-2	TRBJ2-1
CASSLYRLAGANEQFF	TRBV11-2	TRBJ2-1
CASSPGILNEQFF	TRBV27	TRBJ2-1
CASRIPQGVGEQYF	TRBV7-2	TRBJ2-7
CASSSTRDSHTEAFF	TRBV11-2	TRBJ1-1
CASRRGANEKLFF	TRBV5-1	TRBJ1-4
CASSPGTGQETQYF	TRBV5-1	TRBJ2-5
CASSRDRDNSPLHF	TRBV6-5	TRBJ1-6
CAIQPAGITEAFF	TRBV6-5	TRBJ1-1
CASSSDRGSNNSPLHF	TRBV7-9	TRBJ1-6
CASSVQGALNYGYTF	TRBV2	TRBJ1-2
CARTEGQDHNQPQHF	TRBV7-2	TRBJ1-5
CATSTIGTPTDTQYF	TRBV15	TRBJ2-3
CAISSDRYGADTQYF	TRBV10-3	TRBJ2-3
CASSPDRANEQFF	TRBV11-3	TRBJ2-1
CASSRSTGVTEAFF	TRBV11-2	TRBJ1-1
CASSLNRGRGYTF	TRBV5-4	TRBJ1-2
CASSPRGVETQYF	TRBV6-2/TRBV6-3	TRBJ2-5
CASSYRLRTPREQFF	TRBV6-2/TRBV6-3	TRBJ2-1
CATSAGAVTDTQYF	TRBV7-8	TRBJ2-3
CASSFGPDNEQFF	TRBV18	TRBJ2-1
CASSPGSSGADEQYF	TRBV6-5	TRBJ2-7
CASSLARGGGNEKLFF	TRBV7-6	TRBJ1-4
CASSIVGGSYEQYF	TRBV19	TRBJ2-7
CASSMGSSYEQYF	TRBV19	TRBJ2-7